Following are 9 T cell receptor beta chains from one sample sequenced in a study of monozygotic twins with inflammatory bowel disease. For each CDR3 protein, TCRdb gives one entry from its re-call of the 5' RACE reads, without DNA. This table lists approximately 120,000 distinct CDR3 sequences. The sequencing input was blood. These receptor sequences come from a human donor with ulcerative colitis or Crohn's disease, or a healthy co-twin of an affected twin (not recorded which).

The rearrangement links TRBV12-3 or TRBV12-4 to TRBJ2-5; TCRdb designates TRBD2, a call that cannot be tested without DNA. The CDR3 is made up of 16 amino acids. The CDR3: CAGRTGLAGVQETQYF.

CDR3 in amino acids: CASSLGVGSTDTQYF. The chain links TRBV7-2 to TRBJ2-3. CDR3 length equals 15 residues. Germline V gene sequence: CDR1 SGHTA, CDR2 FQGNSA.

V is TRBV20-1 and J is TRBJ2-7; TCRdb proposes TRBD1, but this gene call is untestable without DNA. The CDR3 has 13 amino acids. CDR1 and CDR2 (germline): DFQATT, SNEGSKA (reference sequence). The CDR3 is CSVPGPGAYEQYF.

The rearrangement joins TRBV7-9 to TRBJ1-2. The CDR3 runs 12 residues. Germline V gene sequence: CDR1 SEHNR, CDR2 FQNEAQ (reference sequence). CDR3: CASSLESYGYTF. Using reference TRBV7-9 and TRBJ1-2 for the parts outside the CDR3, the full variable domain is DTGVSQNPRHKITKRGQNVTFRCDPISEHNRLYWYRQTLGQGPEFLTYFQNEAQLEKSRLLSDRFSAERPKGSFSTLEIQRTEQGDSAMYLCASSLESYGYTFGSGTRLTVV.

The chain is built from TRBV6-1 and TRBJ1-2. CDR1 is MNHNS, CDR2 SASEGT, per germline. The CDR3 is 13 amino acids. The CDR3 loop reads CASTKAREGGYTF.

The rearrangement uses TRBV28 and TRBJ2-7; TCRdb gives TRBD2 as the D gene, but with no DNA this cannot be confirmed. In germline, CDR1 is MDHEN, CDR2 SYDVKM. CDR3 size: 15 residues. This CDR3 reads CASSPVSGVSYEQYF.

This CDR3 is CASSIGSGRGNEQFF. This chain joins TRBV19 and TRBJ2-1; no DNA is available, so the TRBD2 call from TCRdb remains unchecked. Germline lookup yields CDR1 LNHDA and CDR2 SQIVND (reference sequence). There are 15 residues in the CDR3.

The CDR3 is CASSLERGPSYEQYF. The chain has TRBV11-2 and TRBJ2-7; without DNA, the TCRdb call of TRBD1 cannot be checked. This CDR3 region has 15 residues. The germline CDR1 and CDR2 sequences are SGHAT and FQNNGV.

The rearrangement joins TRBV5-1 to TRBJ2-3; TCRdb's D call, TRBD1, is unchecked because there is no DNA. The germline V gene encodes CDR1 SGHRS and CDR2 YFSETQ. The CDR3 extends over 14 amino acids. CDR3 region: CASSPTGGTDTQYF.